This T cell receptor beta chain was identified in a study of T cells in Graves' hyperthyroidism and ophthalmopathy. Overall study context: Blood from the periphery was taken at initial diagnosis, before any treatment. The study, taken as a whole, reports: In the blood, most expanded thyroid clonotypes above 0.001 appeared as well. In simple terms, a model built on 13 V-J features told ophthalmopathy apart from stable hyperthyroidism. Before onset, by a median of around six months, the model predicted ophthalmopathy.

This clonotype was found many times. Its matching antigen is unknown. V was pared by 0 bases and J by 1 base, with 22 bases between. Germline loops: CDR1 MNHEY, CDR2 SVGEGT. The CDR3 runs 19 residues. It was RNA transcripts that yielded the amplified TCR beta CDR3 regions. A set of HTBI primers served as the primers for a first-round RT-PCR of the TCR CDR3. TCRdb itself ran the multiplex PCR reads through MiXCR, one entry per CDR3 protein. In the table there are fewer than 450,000 distinct CDR3 sequences, roughly 17% of which are singletons. The V and J genes are TRBV6-2 or TRBV6-3 and TRBJ2-7; D is perhaps TRBD2 (6 bases). Sequenced: blood. This clonotype was sampled from a young woman with Graves' hyperthyroidism that later progressed to Graves' ophthalmopathy. CDR3 coding DNA: TGTGCCAGCAGTTACTCGATAGATCGAGAACGGGAGTTTTCCTACGAGCAGTACTTC. This gives the protein CASSYSIDREREFSYEQYF.